This is a list of T cell receptor beta chains from one sample in a study of massively parallel sequencing of T cell beta chains. From the 5' RACE reads, TCRdb called clonotypes with MiXCR, one entry per CDR3 protein. The sample yields roughly 4,000 distinct CDR3 sequences, about 37% seen once. Material for sequencing was commercial RNA from peripheral blood pooled from many donors. The receptor set was obtained from a pool of human donors in good health; the sample was commercial RNA pooled from many donors. Both conserved end residues are part of each CDR3. Each record gives: clone size, J gene, V gene, D gene, CDR3 DNA, CDR3 protein. The D gene is left open where the match is weak. The size field is filled for only some rows; it gives once, few, many or a size class.

NA	TRBJ2-7	TRBV11-1	TRBD1	TGTGCCAGCCGACAGGGAACCTACGAGCAGTACTTC	CASRQGTYEQYF
NA	TRBJ2-3	TRBV6-4	TRBD2	TGTGCCAGCAGGCGACTAGCGGGGGAGGGAGATACGCAGTATTTT	CASRRLAGEGDTQYF
NA	TRBJ2-5	TRBV7-2	NA	TGTGCCAGCAGCATGTACCAAGAGACCCAGTACTTC	CASSMYQETQYF
NA	TRBJ2-7	TRBV19	NA	TGTGCCAGTACCGGGAGCTCCTCCTCCTACGAGCAGTACTTC	CASTGSSSSYEQYF
NA	TRBJ2-1	TRBV12-3/TRBV12-4	NA	TGTGCCAGCAGTTTAAATTGGAATGAGCAGTTCTTC	CASSLNWNEQFF
few	TRBJ2-3	TRBV12-3/TRBV12-4	NA	TGTGCCAGCAGTTTAGGTCGTTATACGCAGTATTTT	CASSLGRYTQYF
few	TRBJ1-1	TRBV20-1	NA	TGCAGTGCTCCTGAGGGAAGGGGGAACACTGAAGCTTTCTTT	CSAPEGRGNTEAFF
NA	TRBJ2-1	TRBV5-1	NA	TGCGCCAGCAGATCGGTGGGGAACAATGAGCAGTTCTTC	CASRSVGNNEQFF
few	TRBJ2-5	TRBV20-1	NA	TGCAGTGCTACAATTCAAGAGACCCAGTACTTC	CSATIQETQYF
NA	TRBJ1-5	TRBV6-2/TRBV6-3	NA	TGTGCCAGCAGTCCCTCTGGGGGAGGTCAGCCCCAGCATTTT	CASSPSGGGQPQHF
NA	TRBJ2-7	TRBV7-3	NA	TGTGCCAGCCTGAGGGCCTACGAGCAGTACTTC	CASLRAYEQYF
NA	TRBJ2-3	TRBV12-3/TRBV12-4	TRBD1	TGTGCCAGCAGTTTAAGGACAGGGGGCACAGATACGCAGTATTTT	CASSLRTGGTDTQYF
NA	TRBJ2-5	TRBV7-3	TRBD2	TGTGCCAGCAGCTTAACGGGAGGGGAGACCCAGTACTTC	CASSLTGGETQYF
few	TRBJ2-7	TRBV29-1	NA	TGCAGCGTTGAATTGGCAGCAACCTACGAGCAGTACTTC	CSVELAATYEQYF
few	TRBJ1-1	TRBV5-4	NA	TGTGCCAGCAGCTTGGATGAGAACACTGAAGCTTTCTTT	CASSLDENTEAFF
few	TRBJ2-7	TRBV20-1	NA	TGCAGTGCCGGGCGGGACTCCTCCTACGAGCAGTACTTC	CSAGRDSSYEQYF
NA	TRBJ2-1	TRBV2	NA	TGTGCCAGCAGTAGGGACCGAAATGAGCAGTTCTTC	CASSRDRNEQFF
NA	TRBJ2-7	TRBV29-1	NA	TGCAGCGTTGAAGATCTTCCGGGCGAGCAGTACTTC	CSVEDLPGEQYF